This T cell receptor beta chain was sequenced in a study of Graves' ophthalmopathy and Graves' hyperthyroidism. For repertoire sequencing, the TCR beta CDR3 regions were amplified from RNA transcripts. First-round RT-PCR with HTBI primers preceded a second-round multiplex PCR. In TCRdb, the multiplex PCR reads were re-called with MiXCR into one record per CDR3 protein. This table holds 500,000 to 800,000 distinct CDR3 sequences, roughly 41% found once. The table lists this clonotype with many counts. Its antigen is unidentified. CAS ≥3, NOSPECS ≥4, moderate-to-severe activity and duration under 3 months marked donors with ophthalmopathy. Other autoimmune disease, uncontrolled infection, pregnancy and lactation led to exclusion. This CDR3 comprises 12 residues. From germline, CDR1 is SGHAT and CDR2 FQNNGV. Trimming removed 6 bases from V and 3 bases from J; junction bases left unmatched: 2. Study-level results: Blood contained most expanded thyroid clonotypes exceeding 0.001 frequency.

The chain couples TRBV11-2 to TRBJ2-7; 7 bases align to TRBD1. Input material: peripheral blood. The clonotype comes from an adult man with Graves' ophthalmopathy. The CDR3 DNA is TGTGCCAGCAGAAGGGACAGCTACGAGCAGTACTTC. Its translation: CASRRDSYEQYF. Looking up the rest from reference TRBV11-2 and TRBJ2-7 gives the full variable domain: EAGVAQSPRYKIIEKRQSVAFWCNPISGHATLYWYQQILGQGPKLLIQFQNNGVVDDSQLPKDRFSAERLKGVDSTLKIQPAKLEDSAVYLCASRRDSYEQYFGPGTRLTVT.